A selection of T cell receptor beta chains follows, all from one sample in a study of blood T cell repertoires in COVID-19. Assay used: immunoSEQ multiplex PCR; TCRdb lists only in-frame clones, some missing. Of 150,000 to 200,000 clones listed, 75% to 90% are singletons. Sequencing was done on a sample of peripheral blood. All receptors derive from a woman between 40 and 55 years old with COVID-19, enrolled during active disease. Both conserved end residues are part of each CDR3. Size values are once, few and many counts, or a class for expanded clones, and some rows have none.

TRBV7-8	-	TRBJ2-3	CASSLESGTDTQYF
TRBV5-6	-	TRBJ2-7	CASSESGAFSYEQYF
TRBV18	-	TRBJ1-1	CASSPLGGEIEAFF
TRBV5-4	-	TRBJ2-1	CASSLGSGRGGNEQFF
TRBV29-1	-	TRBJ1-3	CSVTGNPGNTIYF
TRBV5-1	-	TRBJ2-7	CASSLGGWQNINEQYF
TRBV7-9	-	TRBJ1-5	CASSPRGNQPQHF
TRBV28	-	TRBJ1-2	CASGAGGRLHGYTF
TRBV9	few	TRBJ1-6	CASSPRADNSPLHF
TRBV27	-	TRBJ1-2	CASSFQAGVMGYTF
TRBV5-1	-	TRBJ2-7	CASSLKSSGAMSSYEQYF
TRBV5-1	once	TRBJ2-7	CASSSRPPGQGVDEQYF
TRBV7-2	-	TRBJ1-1	CASSRPPGRTEAFF
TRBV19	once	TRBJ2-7	CASSPHGRWRAGLGTGEQYF
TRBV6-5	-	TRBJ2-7	CASSYSFVISSYEQYF
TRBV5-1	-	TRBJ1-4	CASSLRTRAINEKLFF